Below, 24 T cell receptor beta chains from the same sample are listed, as sequenced in a study of cytomegalovirus exposure and HLA in healthy donors. The repertoire was sequenced with immunoSEQ multiplex PCR; TCRdb's copy has only in-frame clones and lacks some. The data show under 250,000 clones, over 75% seen once. What was sequenced was PBMCs. The source of these receptors is a man between 18 and 29 years old in good health and CMV-seropositive.

The J gene is TRBJ2-7, the V gene TRBV27; TRBD2 aligns across 10 bases. The V gene end was trimmed by 3 bases and the J gene end by 2 bases; junction bases not matched to a gene: 4. Looked up from germline, CDR1 is MNHEY and CDR2 is SMNVEV (reference sequence). CDR3 length: 15 residues. DNA of the CDR3: TGTGCCAGCAGTTTCGGAGCGGGGGGGGCCTACGAGCAGTACTTC. The encoded protein is CASSFGAGGAYEQYF.

This chain joins TRBV6-5 and TRBJ2-7; D gene unclear. CDR3 length: 15 residues. Germline V gives CDR1 MNHEY, CDR2 SVGAGI. With 2 bases removed from V and 4 bases from J, the gap between germline ends came to 15 bases. CDR3 loop: CASSYRLSKSYEQYF. The CDR3, as DNA: TGTGCCAGCAGTTACAGACTTTCGAAATCTTACGAGCAGTACTTC.

J is TRBJ2-5 and V is TRBV28, with D possibly TRBD1 on 6 matching bases. Germline V CDR1 and CDR2: MDHEN, SYDVKM. V was cut by 4 bases and J by 3 bases, with 9 bases left in between. The CDR3 consists of 13 residues. The CDR3, as DNA: TGTGCCAGCAGTTCCGGGGACAAAGAGACCCAGTACTTC. Amino acid sequence: CASSSGDKETQYF.

The chain employs TRBV2 and TRBJ2-5; 8 bases fit TRBD1. The CDR3 sequence is 14 residues long. The V gene end was trimmed by 10 bases and the J gene end by 3 bases; junction bases not matched to a gene: 10. Germline CDR1 is SNHLY and CDR2 is FYNNEI. Written as DNA, the CDR3 is TGTGCCAACTCCGCCCAGGGGGCCGAAGAGACCCAGTACTTC. Translated, it gives CANSAQGAEETQYF.

DNA for the CDR3: TGTGCCTGGAGTGTTAGTGGTGGGAAAGCTTTCTTT. Translation: CAWSVSGGKAFF. The V call is TRBV30, the J call TRBJ1-1, with D hard to call. Deletions cut 0 bases from V and 9 bases from J, with 11 bases between. CDR3 length equals 12 residues. The germline V gene encodes CDR1 GTSNPN and CDR2 SVGIG (reference sequence).

The chain has TRBV28 and TRBJ2-3, with 9 bases matching TRBD2. Germline V gives CDR1 MDHEN, CDR2 SYDVKM. V was pared by 3 bases and J by 5 bases, with 6 bases of the junction left unmatched. The CDR3 has 15 amino acids. CDR3 coding DNA: TGTGCCAGCAGTTTCGTAGCGGGAGCGAAAGATACGCAGTATTTT. This translates into CASSFVAGAKDTQYF.

This clone was counted once. The chain recombines TRBV5-1 with TRBJ1-1; TRBD1 aligns across 7 bases. V was clipped by 4 bases and J by 10 bases; unmatched bases: 7. The V gene's germline CDR1 is SGHRS and CDR2 YFSETQ. The CDR3 sequence is 12 residues long. CDR3 sequence: CASSEPGGSAFF. CDR3 sequence (DNA): TGCGCCAGCAGCGAACCAGGGGGATCAGCTTTCTTT.

This clone was counted a few times. The genes are TRBV27 and TRBJ1-1; D is uncertain. Germline V lookup: CDR1 MNHEY, CDR2 SMNVEV (reference sequence). The CDR3 loop spans 16 amino acids. Trimming pared 6 bases from V and 0 bases from J, leaving 17 bases between. The CDR3 DNA sequence: TGTGCCAGCAGCCCCGATTGGGGATTCATGAACACTGAAGCTTTCTTT. This translates into CASSPDWGFMNTEAFF.

The gene calls are TRBV29-1 and TRBJ1-1; 11 nucleotides agree with TRBD1. The germline CDR1 and CDR2 sequences are SQVTM and ANQGSEA. V shed 7 bases and J 6 bases; nucleotides not matched to a gene: 4. The CDR3 is made up of 12 amino acids. CDR3 region: CSAGDRGSEAFF. The CDR3 DNA is TGCAGCGCGGGGGACAGGGGGTCTGAAGCTTTCTTT.

Notes on this clone: This may arise from a read error, as a much more abundant clone is one base away. The chain combines TRBV7-3 with TRBJ2-1; D is unresolved. Per the germline V gene, CDR1 is SGHTA and CDR2 is FQGTGA. The CDR3 is 11 residues long. The V and J ends lost 1 base and 5 bases respectively, with 0 bases between them. The chain's CDR3 is CASSLNNEQFF. The CDR3 DNA reads as TGTGCCAGCAGCTTAAACAATGAGCAGTTCTTC.

V usage is TRBV11-2 and J usage is TRBJ2-7; a possible D gene is TRBD1 (5 bases). There are 14 residues in the CDR3. Per germline, CDR1 SGHAT and CDR2 FQNNGV. Trimming removed 1 base at V and 2 bases at J, with 9 bases between. Written as DNA, the CDR3 is TGTGCCAGCAGCTTAGGTCCAGGGACCTACGAGCAGTACTTC. The encoded protein is CASSLGPGTYEQYF.

The chain joins TRBV5-4 to TRBJ1-4; 10 nucleotides agree with TRBD1. Germline values: CDR1 SGHNT, CDR2 YYREEE (reference sequence). This CDR3 contains 15 residues. Germline trimming cut 4 bases from V and 8 bases from J; bases unmatched to any gene: 8. CDR3 nucleotide sequence: TGTGCCAGCAGCAGGACAGGGGGTTATGGAGAAAAACTGTTTTTT. Translating it yields CASSRTGGYGEKLFF.

The chain joins TRBV27 to TRBJ2-3; 8 bases agree with TRBD1. The germline gives CDR1 MNHEY, CDR2 SMNVEV (reference sequence). This CDR3 comprises 16 residues. Trimming took 5 bases from V and 0 from J; bases not matched to a gene: 7. In DNA form, the CDR3 reads TGTGCCAGCAGTCCGGCCGGGACAGGAAGCACAGATACGCAGTATTTT. As protein: CASSPAGTGSTDTQYF.

In DNA form, the CDR3 reads TGTGCCAGTAGTATGGGAGGACAACCTGGGCTGCCCCAGCATTTT. Residues: CASSMGGQPGLPQHF. The chain recombines TRBV19 with TRBJ1-5, with D possibly matching TRBD1 (5 bases). The germline CDR1 and CDR2 sequences are LNHDA and SQIVND (reference sequence). V was trimmed by 3 bases and J by 9 bases, leaving 18 bases between them. The CDR3 is 15 residues long.

The chain carries TRBV27 and TRBJ2-7; 9 bases match TRBD1. There are 14 residues in the CDR3. V shed 7 bases, J shed 0 bases, and the junction held 4 bases outside the gene matches. The germline V gene encodes CDR1 MNHEY and CDR2 SMNVEV (reference sequence). The CDR3 DNA reads as TGTGCCAGCACCGGGACAGGGAGCTCCTACGAGCAGTACTTC. This encodes CASTGTGSSYEQYF.

CDR3 DNA: TGTGCCAGCAGCGTAGGAGACCCCCTTTTAGGGGAGCTGTTTTTT. Amino acids: CASSVGDPLLGELFF. The chain carries TRBV9 and TRBJ2-2; D gene ambiguous. The CDR3 totals 15 residues. The germline V gene encodes CDR1 SGDLS and CDR2 YYNGEE. The V gene lost 0 bases and the J gene lost 8 bases, with 14 bases spanning the gap.

The V call is TRBV5-4, the J call TRBJ2-1; no firm D call. CDR1 and CDR2 (germline): SGHNT, YYREEE (reference sequence). Deletions cut 4 bases from V and 0 bases from J, with 5 bases between. The CDR3 has 13 residues. CDR3 protein: CASSPTSYNEQFF. The CDR3 DNA sequence: TGTGCCAGCAGCCCTACCTCCTACAATGAGCAGTTCTTC. Full variable domain (missing parts from reference TRBV5-4 and TRBJ2-1): ETGVTQSPTHLIKTRGQQVTLRCSSQSGHNTVSWYQQALGQGPQFIFQYYREEENGRGNFPPRFSGLQFPNYSSELNVNALELDDSALYLCASSPTSYNEQFFGPGTRLTVL.

The rearrangement uses TRBV6-1 and TRBJ1-4; TRBD1 matches 10 bases. The CDR3 extends over 13 amino acids. Germline V gene lookup returns CDR1 MNHNS and CDR2 SASEGT. After removal of 7 bases from V and 16 bases from J, the junction contained 12 bases not matched to a gene. The CDR3 spells CASTLGQGVHQFF. The CDR3 DNA is TGTGCCAGCACGTTAGGACAGGGGGTCCATCAGTTTTTT.

The rearrangement links TRBV13 to TRBJ2-6; D is perhaps TRBD1 or TRBD2 (5 bases each). From germline, CDR1 is PRHDT and CDR2 FYEKMQ (reference sequence). V was cut by 6 bases and J by 2 bases, with 11 bases left in between. This CDR3 has 15 residues. Here the CDR3 reads CASSGGYAGANVLTF. Here the CDR3 DNA reads TGTGCCAGCAGTGGGGGATACGCTGGGGCCAACGTCCTGACTTTC.

This chain joins TRBV5-1 and TRBJ2-5, with no clear D. The V and J ends lost 4 bases and 5 bases respectively, with 12 bases between them. From germline, CDR1 is SGHRS and CDR2 YFSETQ. The CDR3 covers 13 residues. The CDR3 nucleotides read TGCGCCAGCAGCCCCGCCCTGGGGGAGACCCAGTACTTC. This gives the protein CASSPALGETQYF.

The DNA of the CDR3 is TGTGCCAGTAGTGAACAACTAGTGGCAGATACGCAGTATTTT. Translation gives CASSEQLVADTQYF. The chain couples TRBV19 to TRBJ2-3, with D possibly being TRBD2 (5 bases). The CDR3 has 14 amino acids. Trimming removed 5 bases from V and 4 bases from J, with 13 bases in between. The germline gives CDR1 LNHDA, CDR2 SQIVND (reference sequence).

This clone occurred once. The V gene is TRBV19, the J gene TRBJ2-3; 11 nucleotides align to TRBD2. With V trimmed by 4 bases and J by 5 bases, 2 bases remained unmatched. Germline CDR1 is LNHDA and CDR2 is SQIVND (reference sequence). The CDR3 has 14 amino acids. CDR3: CASSNGLAGDTQYF. The CDR3 DNA reads as TGTGCCAGTAGTAACGGACTAGCGGGAGATACGCAGTATTTT.

The chain links TRBV28 to TRBJ2-7; 14 bases are shared with TRBD2. The V gene end was trimmed by 5 bases and the J gene end by 7 bases; junction bases not matched to a gene: 13. Germline loops: CDR1 MDHEN, CDR2 SYDVKM. The CDR3 loop spans 17 amino acids. For the CDR3, the DNA is TGTGCCAGCAGTCCGGGACTAGCGGGAGTCGTTCCGTGGGAGCAGTACTTC. As protein: CASSPGLAGVVPWEQYF.

The V and J genes are TRBV6-6 and TRBJ2-5, with 10 bases aligning to TRBD1. CDR3 length: 16 amino acids. In germline, CDR1 is MNHNY, CDR2 SVGAGI (reference sequence). V lost 5 bases and J lost 1; bases outside the gene matches: 7. The CDR3 DNA sequence: TGTGCCAGCAGTCCCGACCGGGACAGGGGCCAAGAGACCCAGTACTTC. It translates to CASSPDRDRGQETQYF.